Listed below are T cell receptor beta chains from one sample, sequenced in a study of cytomegalovirus exposure and HLA in healthy donors. Method: immunoSEQ multiplex PCR; TCRdb's copy keeps in-frame clones and lacks some. The sample holds 120,000 or so clones, 17% seen once. The sample was PBMCs. Receptors were obtained from a female donor in good health and CMV-seropositive. CDR3s include the opening cysteine and the closing phenylalanine or tryptophan. D genes are given only for firm matches. Rows may omit the clone size; those that give it use once, few, many or a size class.

.,.,TRBJ1-1,TRBV4-3,TGCGCCAGCAGCCAAGATAGTAGGCCTAGGGGCACTGAAGCTTTCTTT,CASSQDSRPRGTEAFF
.,.,TRBJ1-5,TRBV6-1,TGTGCCAGCAGTGAAGATATAATTTATAGCAATCAGCCCCAGCATTTT,CASSEDIIYSNQPQHF
TRBD2,.,TRBJ2-5,TRBV5-1,TGCGCCAGCAGCCCGGCCCTAGCGGGGGGGCCGGGGGAGACCCAGTACTTC,CASSPALAGGPGETQYF
.,once,TRBJ2-7,TRBV27,TGTGCCAGCAGCCCGACGGGGGACGGAGCCTACGAGCAGTACTTC,CASSPTGDGAYEQYF
TRBD2,.,TRBJ2-7,TRBV28,TGTGCCAGCAGCCTACTAGCGGGAGTCTACGAGCAGTACTTC,CASSLLAGVYEQYF
TRBD2,.,TRBJ2-3,TRBV27,TGTGCCAGCAGTTTCGGGGGGAGGTTCACAGATACGCAGTATTTT,CASSFGGRFTDTQYF
.,few,TRBJ2-1,TRBV5-1,TGCGCCAGCAGCATTGACTTCTACAATGAGCAGTTCTTC,CASSIDFYNEQFF
TRBD2,.,TRBJ2-1,TRBV6-4,TGTGCCAGCAGTGTGACTAGCGGGAGTGTAAATGAGCAGTTCTTC,CASSVTSGSVNEQFF
TRBD1,few,TRBJ1-2,TRBV4-2,TGTGCCAGCAGCCAAGATTGGGACAGGGAGGGTGTGAGTGGCTACACCTTC,CASSQDWDREGVSGYTF
.,few,TRBJ2-1,TRBV28,TGTGCCACCCGACAGAGCTCCTACAATGAGCAGTTCTTC,CATRQSSYNEQFF
TRBD1,.,TRBJ1-5,TRBV30,TGTGCCTGGAGCCCTCCCGGGACAGGGATCGATAGCAATCAGCCCCAGCATTTT,CAWSPPGTGIDSNQPQHF
.,.,TRBJ1-5,TRBV30,TGTGCCTGGAGTGTGGGGGAGGGTCAGCCCCAGCATTTT,CAWSVGEGQPQHF
TRBD1,.,TRBJ1-1,TRBV28,TGTGCCAGCAGGCGACAGGGGACGCTTCTTGGAACTGAAGCTTTCTTT,CASRRQGTLLGTEAFF
.,.,TRBJ1-1,TRBV19,TGTGCCAGTAGTGTTGCCGGGAGCATGAACACTGAAGCTTTCTTT,CASSVAGSMNTEAFF
TRBD2,.,TRBJ2-1,TRBV4-1,TGCGCCAGCAGCCACCCCGGACTAGCCCTGAATCAGTTCTTC,CASSHPGLALNQFF
TRBD2,few,TRBJ2-1,TRBV7-9,TGTGCCAGCAGCCGGGGGGGTGAGCAGTTCTTC,CASSRGGEQFF
TRBD1,few,TRBJ1-1,TRBV5-8,TGTGCCAGCAGCTTAATGGGCCAGGGGGCAACTGAAGCTTTCTTT,CASSLMGQGATEAFF
.,.,TRBJ2-7,TRBV25-1,TGTGCCAGCAGTGGGGGGCGGGAGACAGGCTACGAGCAGTACTTC,CASSGGRETGYEQYF
TRBD1,few,TRBJ1-2,TRBV9,TGTGCCAGCAGCAAAGGGACCTCACAGGGGGCGTCCTCCTATGGCTACACCTTC,CASSKGTSQGASSYGYTF
.,few,TRBJ1-1,TRBV7-3,TGTGCCAGCAGCTTAACAGGGGGGGACACTGAAGCTTTCTTT,CASSLTGGDTEAFF
TRBD2,.,TRBJ2-1,TRBV9,TGTGCCAGCAGCCCCCTAGCGGGACTCCGGTTTGAGCAGTTCTTC,CASSPLAGLRFEQFF
.,.,TRBJ2-7,TRBV6-1,TGTGCCAGCAGTGAAGCTGGACAGTCCCGCAACTATTACGAGCAGTACTTC,CASSEAGQSRNYYEQYF
TRBD1,.,TRBJ1-5,TRBV7-2,TGTGCCAGCAGCGACAGGGATCAGCCCCAGCATTTT,CASSDRDQPQHF